This T cell receptor (beta chain) was sequenced in a study of blood T cell repertoires in COVID-19. Overall study context: Acute and convalescent COVID-19 specimens originated in the United States, Italy and Spain.

The V and J ends lost 4 bases and 4 bases respectively, with 10 bases between them. This CDR3 contains 13 residues. As originally analysed: From reference gene primer amplification, estimates of nucleated cell counts were derived. The data were produced by immunoSEQ multiplex PCR, yet TCRdb's version contains in-frame clones alone and is incomplete. V and J calls and clone size are those listed in that table; D and trimming were worked out from the DNA. The sample yields about 170,000 clones, roughly 85% seen once. The specimen sequenced was PBMCs or T cells enriched from blood (not recorded which). This chain uses TRBV12-3 or TRBV12-4 with TRBJ2-5; D is perhaps TRBD2 (5 bases). The TCR comes from a woman aged 70-85 years in a cohort exposed to, infected with or recovered from COVID-19 (not recorded which). DNA of the CDR3: TGTGCCAGCAGTTCTCCCCGGGGAGAGACCCAGTACTTC. Protein sequence: CASSSPRGETQYF.